This T cell receptor beta chain was recorded in a study of tumor-infiltrating lymphocytes in primary liver carcinoma. Whole-study context: Stage T1-T3 N0M0 and a size of roughly 4.2 to 10 cm characterized the tumors. The yield of productive TCRbeta reads per sample was roughly 3.5 to 7.13 million and was similar across tissue types. Study-wide results and caveats: Tumors had a significantly higher top-250-clone fraction than blood (p = 0.039).

The template, roughly 550 ng total RNA, yielded TCR beta cDNA made with a constant-region primer. Three nested multiplex PCR rounds of slightly modified ARM-PCR generated TCR beta libraries. Use of TRBV1-TRBV30 forward primers with a C-beta reverse primer characterized the first two PCR rounds, which lasted around 9 cycles each. TCRdb redid the calling of the multiplex PCR reads with MiXCR, one entry per CDR3 protein. The sample carries about 120,000 distinct CDR3 sequences, around 70% recorded once. The approximately 17-34 mg bulk tissue piece was not sorted before simultaneous RNA and DNA extraction. The CDR3 sequence is 13 residues long. Per germline, CDR1 SQVTM and CDR2 ANQGSEA. Between the trimmed V and J ends, which lost 8 bases and 2 bases, there was a span of 13 bases. Remarks on this clonotype: What it binds is not known.

The chain employs TRBV29-1 and TRBJ2-1; weak D call: TRBD1 (6 bases). This receptor was taken from a woman aged 55-69 years with primary liver carcinoma and hepatitis B virus infection. Material: tumor-adjacent normal liver tissue. The DNA for the CDR3 is TGCAGCTCATGGGGGCTGGCCTACAATGAGCAGTTCTTC. Protein sequence: CSSWGLAYNEQFF.